The rows below give T cell receptor beta chains drawn from one sample of a study of blood T cell repertoires in COVID-19. The assay was immunoSEQ multiplex PCR, and TCRdb's table has in-frame clones only and misses some. The data show more than 95,000 clones, approximately 82% seen once. The sample was peripheral blood. These receptors were collected from an elderly woman with acute or convalescent COVID-19. Both conserved end residues are part of each CDR3. D genes are given only for firm matches. The size of a clone is reported for some rows only, either as once, few or many, or as a class for expanded clones.

D: TRBD2
size: -
J: TRBJ2-1
V: TRBV27
DNA: TGTGCCACCTCGGGGGTAGCGGGCTACAATGAGCAGTTCTTC
CDR3: CATSGVAGYNEQFF

D: TRBD1
size: -
J: TRBJ2-7
V: TRBV19
DNA: TGTGCCAGTACCGAGCAGGGGGCGCTTGGGGGGTCCTACGAGCAGTACTTC
CDR3: CASTEQGALGGSYEQYF

D: -
size: -
J: TRBJ1-3
V: TRBV5-4
DNA: TGTGCCAGCAGCTTGGGGGGACAAGCCTCTGGAAACACCATATATTTT
CDR3: CASSLGGQASGNTIYF

D: TRBD2
size: -
J: TRBJ2-1
V: TRBV5-5
DNA: TGTGCCAGCAGCTTAGGACTAGCGGGAGGCCCGTACAATGAGCAGTTCTTC
CDR3: CASSLGLAGGPYNEQFF

D: -
size: -
J: TRBJ2-1
V: TRBV3-1/TRBV3-2
DNA: TGTGCCAGCAGCCAACCGGGACTTACCTACAATGAGCAGTTCTTC
CDR3: CASSQPGLTYNEQFF

D: -
size: -
J: TRBJ1-3
V: TRBV2
DNA: TGTGCCAGCAGTGCAGAACCTGGAAACACCATATATTTT
CDR3: CASSAEPGNTIYF

D: -
size: -
J: TRBJ2-6
V: TRBV9
DNA: TGTGCCAGCAGCGTAGTCGGTGGGGCCAACGTCCTGACTTTC
CDR3: CASSVVGGANVLTF

D: -
size: -
J: TRBJ1-1
V: TRBV18
DNA: TGTGCCAGCTCCGAGACGGCAGGAGGGTACACTGAAGCTTTCTTT
CDR3: CASSETAGGYTEAFF

D: -
size: -
J: TRBJ1-1
V: TRBV2
DNA: TGTGCCAGCGGGGCAGAGACCATGAACACTGAAGCTTTCTTT
CDR3: CASGAETMNTEAFF

D: -
size: once
J: TRBJ1-2
V: TRBV5-1
DNA: TGCGCCAGCAGCGTACAGGGTTCGAACTATGGCTACACCTTC
CDR3: CASSVQGSNYGYTF

D: TRBD1
size: -
J: TRBJ2-2
V: TRBV18
DNA: TGTGCCAGCTCGCCCGGGACAGGGGTCACCGGGGAGCTGTTTTTT
CDR3: CASSPGTGVTGELFF

D: TRBD2
size: -
J: TRBJ2-2
V: TRBV7-8
DNA: TGTGCCAGCAGTGAGCAGAGGCCTAGCGGCACCGGGGAGCTGTTTTTT
CDR3: CASSEQRPSGTGELFF

D: TRBD1
size: -
J: TRBJ2-2
V: TRBV19
DNA: TGTGCCAGTAGCCCCGGGACAGGGGCCAAAACCGGGGAGCTGTTTTTT
CDR3: CASSPGTGAKTGELFF

D: -
size: -
J: TRBJ1-1
V: TRBV2
DNA: TGTGCCAGCAGTGAAGAGGGTTGGAGGATGAACACTGAAGCTTTCTTT
CDR3: CASSEEGWRMNTEAFF

D: TRBD1
size: -
J: TRBJ2-7
V: TRBV27
DNA: TGTGCCAGCAGTTCCCGGGACAGGGGTACTACCTACGAGCAGTACTTC
CDR3: CASSSRDRGTTYEQYF

D: -
size: -
J: TRBJ1-4
V: TRBV15
DNA: TGTGCCACCAGCAGAGGGGGGGTCGGAAAAGTCAGACTTAATGAAAAACTGTTTTTT
CDR3: CATSRGGVGKVRLNEKLFF

D: -
size: -
J: TRBJ2-5
V: TRBV19
DNA: TGTGCCAGTAGTATAGTGAGAGGAGAGACCCAGTACTTC
CDR3: CASSIVRGETQYF

D: TRBD1
size: -
J: TRBJ2-7
V: TRBV18
DNA: TGTGCCAGCTCACAGACAGGGGCCCGTTACGAGCAGTACTTC
CDR3: CASSQTGARYEQYF

D: TRBD1
size: -
J: TRBJ1-2
V: TRBV29-1
DNA: TGCAGCGTTGGGGGAGGGACAGGCCTTGCGGGCTACACCTTC
CDR3: CSVGGGTGLAGYTF

D: -
size: -
J: TRBJ1-6
V: TRBV10-3
DNA: TGTGCCATCAGTGAAGGGGTTAATTCACCCCTCCACTTT
CDR3: CAISEGVNSPLHF

D: -
size: -
J: TRBJ1-2
V: TRBV28
DNA: TGTGCCACCGGACAGCTTTATGGCTACACCTTC
CDR3: CATGQLYGYTF

D: TRBD2
size: -
J: TRBJ2-3
V: TRBV25-1
DNA: TGTGCCAGCAGGCGGACTAGCGGGGCTTCAGGGGGTCCGCAGTATTTT
CDR3: CASRRTSGASGGPQYF

D: -
size: -
J: TRBJ2-5
V: TRBV2
DNA: TGTGCCAGCAGTGTTGGCGAGACCCAGTACTTC
CDR3: CASSVGETQYF

D: -
size: -
J: TRBJ1-2
V: TRBV27
DNA: TGTGCCAGCAGTTCTAGGGGCACCGATGGCTACACCTTC
CDR3: CASSSRGTDGYTF

D: -
size: -
J: TRBJ2-7
V: TRBV5-4
DNA: TGTGCCAGCAGCTTGGATAGCGGTTACGAGCAGTACTTC
CDR3: CASSLDSGYEQYF

D: -
size: -
J: TRBJ1-5
V: TRBV30
DNA: TGTGCCTGGAGTGGTAGGGGTGACCAGCCCCAGCATTTT
CDR3: CAWSGRGDQPQHF

D: TRBD1
size: few
J: TRBJ2-7
V: TRBV2
DNA: TGTGCCAGCAGCAAACAGGGGGCGGAGGCGGAGGAGCAGTACTTC
CDR3: CASSKQGAEAEEQYF

D: TRBD1
size: -
J: TRBJ1-3
V: TRBV18
DNA: TGTGCCAGCTCAACGGGACAGGGGAAAAACACCATATATTTT
CDR3: CASSTGQGKNTIYF

D: -
size: few
J: TRBJ2-7
V: TRBV3-1/TRBV3-2
DNA: TGTGCCAGCAGCCAAGATCGAGACTCCCGGCGCGAGCAGTACTTC
CDR3: CASSQDRDSRREQYF

D: TRBD2
size: once
J: TRBJ2-1
V: TRBV29-1
DNA: TGCAGCGCTCGGACTAGCTTGAGGGAGCAGTTCTTC
CDR3: CSARTSLREQFF

D: TRBD1
size: -
J: TRBJ2-1
V: TRBV19
DNA: TGTGCCAGTAGTATAAACAGGGGCGGTGAGCAGTTCTTC
CDR3: CASSINRGGEQFF

D: TRBD2
size: many
J: TRBJ2-1
V: TRBV27
DNA: TGTGCCAGCAGCTGGACTAGCGGGAGGAGTTGGAATGAGCAGTTCTTC
CDR3: CASSWTSGRSWNEQFF

D: TRBD1
size: once
J: TRBJ2-7
V: TRBV5-1
DNA: TGCGCCAGCAGCCTGCTGCCGGGACAGGGGGCCCAGTACTTC
CDR3: CASSLLPGQGAQYF

D: TRBD1
size: -
J: TRBJ2-2
V: TRBV10-2
DNA: TGCGCCAGCACCGGGACAGTGGGCACCGGGGAGCTGTTTTTT
CDR3: CASTGTVGTGELFF

D: TRBD2
size: -
J: TRBJ2-1
V: TRBV7-9
DNA: TGTGCCAGCAGCTTAGAAGGAGGGAGGGCCAATGAGCAGTTCTTC
CDR3: CASSLEGGRANEQFF

D: -
size: -
J: TRBJ2-2
V: TRBV2
DNA: TGTGCCAGCAGTGAATTTTGGGGCGCCGGGGAGCTGTTTTTT
CDR3: CASSEFWGAGELFF

D: TRBD1
size: few
J: TRBJ2-7
V: TRBV19
DNA: TGTGCCAGTAAGGACAGGGGAACATCCTACGAGCAGTACTTC
CDR3: CASKDRGTSYEQYF

D: -
size: once
J: TRBJ2-2
V: TRBV10-3
DNA: TGTGCCATCAGTGAGAGGGGAACGAGCACCGGGGAGCTGTTTTTT
CDR3: CAISERGTSTGELFF

D: TRBD1
size: -
J: TRBJ1-5
V: TRBV19
DNA: TGTGCCAGTAGTACTAACAGGGGTGGCAATCAGCCCCAGCATTTT
CDR3: CASSTNRGGNQPQHF

D: TRBD1
size: -
J: TRBJ2-5
V: TRBV6-5
DNA: TGTGCCAGCAGTCCGTCGGACAGGGGAGAAGAGACCCAGTACTTC
CDR3: CASSPSDRGEETQYF

D: TRBD1
size: -
J: TRBJ1-2
V: TRBV18
DNA: TGTGCCAGCTCACCCGGACAGGGGACTGGCTACACCTTC
CDR3: CASSPGQGTGYTF

D: TRBD1
size: -
J: TRBJ1-6
V: TRBV5-4
DNA: TGTGCCAGCAGCTTCGGACAGGGGCGCGATTCACCCCTCCACTTT
CDR3: CASSFGQGRDSPLHF

D: TRBD2
size: -
J: TRBJ2-7
V: TRBV11-2
DNA: TGTGCCAGCACGTCACGGGGGGGGTACGAGCAGTACTTC
CDR3: CASTSRGGYEQYF